These 23 T cell receptor beta chains originate from one sample sequenced in a study of beta chain features in type 1 diabetes. Sequenced material consisted of expressed TCRB transcripts (all of the isolated RNA was reverse transcribed). Only in-frame clones appear in the TCRdb table, and some are missing; sequencing was by immunoSEQ multiplex PCR. The data hold approximately 200,000 clones, with more than 9% observed a single time. Sample: naive CD4+ T cells from blood. These receptors all stem from a woman under 30 in good health.

On this clone itself: The junction shows a germline mismatch at one end, possibly a read error. The rearrangement joins TRBV7-8 to TRBJ2-1; TRBD1 aligns across 7 bases. CDR3 size: 15 residues. Germline CDR1 and CDR2: SGHVS and FQNEAQ. CDR3 amino acids: CAGSFSGGSYNEQFF. CDR3 coding DNA: TGTGCCGGCAGCTTTTCAGGGGGTTCCTACAATGAGCAGTTCTTC.

This clone was seen more than once but under ten times. V usage is TRBV27 and J usage is TRBJ1-6, with 7 bases identical to TRBD1. The CDR3 covers 17 residues. Losses at the gene ends were 2 bases for V and 10 bases for J; bases not matched to a gene: 14. Germline V gives CDR1 MNHEY, CDR2 SMNVEV (reference sequence). The CDR3 DNA reads TGTGCCAGCAGTTTAAGGTCGAGTCGGGACAGATCCTCACCCCTCCACTTT. Translating it yields CASSLRSSRDRSSPLHF.

There are a few counts of this clone. The chain employs TRBV5-4 and TRBJ1-1; the match to TRBD1 covers 8 bases. The CDR3 runs 14 residues. V was pared by 4 bases and J by 3 bases, with 5 bases of the junction left unmatched. Germline V CDR1 and CDR2: SGHNT, YYREEE (reference sequence). The CDR3 region has the DNA TGTGCCAGCAGCCTCCCGACAGGGGACACTGAAGCTTTCTTT. It codes for CASSLPTGDTEAFF.

This clone was seen a few times. The chain combines TRBV30 with TRBJ2-5, with 9 bases identical to TRBD1. This CDR3 comprises 15 residues. V lost 7 bases, J lost 4 bases, and 13 bases stayed unmatched. Germline assignment: CDR1 GTSNPN and CDR2 SVGIG (reference sequence). CDR3 amino acids: CAFADRGWVRETQYF. The CDR3 nucleotides read TGTGCCTTCGCGGACAGGGGATGGGTAAGAGAGACCCAGTACTTC.

CDR3 loop: CASSPPGRGTREQFF. The CDR3 nucleotides are TGTGCCAGCTCACCACCGGGCAGGGGGACAAGGGAGCAGTTCTTC. The chain combines TRBV18 with TRBJ2-1, with 7 bases aligning to TRBD1. This CDR3 is 15 amino acids long. Germline V gene sequence: CDR1 KGHSH, CDR2 LQKENI. The trim removed 0 bases at V and 10 bases at J, leaving 9 bases unmatched.

V usage is TRBV2 and J usage is TRBJ2-7; D remains ambiguous. Germline-derived CDR1 and CDR2 are SNHLY and FYNNEI. V was cut by 2 bases and J by 3 bases, with 8 bases left in between. The CDR3 has 13 residues. The CDR3 sequence: CASSETANYEQYF. The CDR3 DNA is TGTGCCAGCAGTGAAACCGCGAACTACGAGCAGTACTTC. Drawing the rest from reference TRBV2 and TRBJ2-7, the complete variable domain is EPEVTQTPSHQVTQMGQEVILRCVPISNHLYFYWYRQILGQKVEFLVSFYNNEISEKSEIFDDQFSVERPDGSNFTLKIRSTKLEDSAMYFCASSETANYEQYFGPGTRLTVT.

The sample holds a few counts of this clone. V gene TRBV19 combines with J gene TRBJ2-3, with TRBD1 as a possible D gene (7 bases). Germline V lookup: CDR1 LNHDA, CDR2 SQIVND (reference sequence). There are 16 residues in the CDR3. V was trimmed by 4 bases and J by 0 bases, leaving 14 bases between them. This chain's CDR3 is CASSTKQGTSTDTQYF. CDR3 sequence (DNA): TGTGCCAGTAGTACTAAACAGGGGACTAGCACAGATACGCAGTATTTT.

The rearrangement joins TRBV15 to TRBJ1-2, with D possibly being TRBD1 (5 bases). V was trimmed by 7 bases and J by 8 bases, leaving 17 bases between them. Per the germline V gene, CDR1 is LNHNV and CDR2 is YYDKDF (reference sequence). The CDR3 sequence is 13 residues long. CDR3 sequence (DNA): TGTGCCACCACCTCCGACAGATTCTACGGCTACACCTTC. Its translation: CATTSDRFYGYTF.

This clone was observed a few times. The chain is built from TRBV5-1 and TRBJ2-1; 11 bases align to TRBD2. In germline, CDR1 is SGHRS, CDR2 YFSETQ. The V gene end was trimmed by 5 bases and the J gene end by 12 bases; junction bases not matched to a gene: 7. The CDR3 has 13 amino acids. The CDR3 nucleotides read TGCGCCAGCAGACCTAGCGGGGGGTATGGGCAGTTCTTC. It yields the protein CASRPSGGYGQFF.

The rearrangement joins TRBV27 to TRBJ2-4; a weak D match, TRBD1 (6 bases). The CDR3 contains 16 residues. The V gene lost 3 bases and the J gene lost 4 bases, with 16 bases spanning the gap. CDR1 and CDR2 from the germline V gene are MNHEY and SMNVEV (reference sequence). The CDR3 nucleotides read TGTGCCAGCAGTTTCATCCCGTCGAGGGGGAAAAACATTCAGTACTTC. Its translation is CASSFIPSRGKNIQYF.

The V call is TRBV5-1, the J call TRBJ2-1; D uncertain. The V gene's germline CDR1 is SGHRS and CDR2 YFSETQ. The V end was cut by 0 bases, the J end by 9 bases, with 13 bases between. CDR3 length: 14 amino acids. The CDR3 here is CASSLDFESIEQFF. CDR3 DNA sequence: TGCGCCAGCAGCTTGGACTTTGAATCAATTGAGCAGTTCTTC.

In its sample, this clone was seen a few times. The rearrangement links TRBV5-1 to TRBJ1-2, with 7 bases lining up with TRBD1. In germline, CDR1 is SGHRS, CDR2 YFSETQ. This CDR3 region has 12 residues. V gave up 5 bases and J gave up 8 bases; unmatched junction bases: 6. CDR3 sequence: CASRTGVEGYTF. CDR3 nucleotide sequence: TGCGCCAGCAGAACAGGGGTGGAGGGCTACACCTTC.

The chain is built from TRBV27 and TRBJ1-5; no clear D gene. The germline V and J ends were trimmed by 6 bases and 4 bases, with 7 bases remaining between them. The CDR3 spans 12 residues. CDR1 is MNHEY and CDR2 is SMNVEV in the germline V gene (reference sequence). The CDR3 loop is CASRSGNQPQHF. In nucleotides, the CDR3 is TGTGCCAGCAGGTCGGGGAATCAGCCCCAGCATTTT.

This rearrangement joins TRBV30 to TRBJ2-1, with 12 bases identical to TRBD2. V shed 3 bases and J 10 bases; nucleotides not matched to a gene: 4. Per germline, CDR1 GTSNPN and CDR2 SVGIG (reference sequence). The CDR3 loop spans 13 amino acids. The CDR3 loop is CAWSVLAGGEQFF. Here the CDR3 DNA reads TGTGCCTGGAGCGTGCTAGCGGGGGGGGAGCAGTTCTTC.

V usage is TRBV10-3 and J usage is TRBJ1-2, with a possible D match to TRBD1 (5 bases). CDR3 length: 16 residues. CDR1 ENHRY and CDR2 SYGVKD come from the germline V gene. Trimming took 10 bases from V and 0 from J, leaving 21 bases between them. CDR3 bases: TGTGCCACAACCGGACACCTAACCTTAGCTAACTATGGCTACACCTTC. This translates into CATTGHLTLANYGYTF.

J is TRBJ2-3 and V is TRBV5-1; 8 nucleotides line up with TRBD1. Germline CDR1 is SGHRS and CDR2 is YFSETQ. The CDR3 covers 15 residues. The trim removed 2 bases at V and 5 bases at J, leaving 7 bases unmatched. In DNA form, the CDR3 reads TGCGCCAGCAGCTTTACCCCAGGGGGCATAGATACGCAGTATTTT. Its translation is CASSFTPGGIDTQYF.

As DNA, the CDR3 is TGTGCCAGCAGCTTACTAGCGGGAGAATTAACTGCTGAGCAGTACTTC. This codes for CASSLLAGELTAEQYF. This chain joins TRBV7-2 and TRBJ2-7; 10 bases align to TRBD2. V gave up 2 bases and J gave up 7 bases; unmatched junction bases: 11. The CDR3 has 16 residues. The germline V gene encodes CDR1 SGHTA and CDR2 FQGNSA.

The chain employs TRBV25-1 and TRBJ2-3, with 7 bases lining up with TRBD1. Germline V CDR1 and CDR2: MGHDK, SYGVNS. The CDR3 runs to 15 residues. Trimming cost V 4 bases and J 1 base; bases outside gene matches: 5. The CDR3 DNA sequence: TGTGCCAGCAGTGGACAGGGCCTTCGCACAGATACGCAGTATTTT. This translates into CASSGQGLRTDTQYF.

The rearrangement joins TRBV5-6 to TRBJ1-1, with 8 bases fitting TRBD1. Trimming took 0 bases from V and 4 from J; bases not matched to a gene: 8. Germline assignment: CDR1 SGHDT and CDR2 YYEEEE. This CDR3 has 16 amino acids. CDR3 amino acids: CASSLVGQVSSTEAFF. CDR3 nucleotide sequence: TGTGCCAGCAGCTTGGTGGGACAGGTTTCGAGCACTGAAGCTTTCTTT.

This clone was counted a few times. CDR3 region: CASSLDAGEQPQHF. The CDR3, as DNA: TGCGCCAGCAGCTTGGATGCGGGTGAACAGCCCCAGCATTTT. V gene TRBV5-1 combines with J gene TRBJ1-5, with D hard to call. The germline gives CDR1 SGHRS, CDR2 YFSETQ. The CDR3 consists of 14 residues. Between the trimmed V and J ends, which lost 0 bases and 7 bases, there was a span of 11 bases.

The genes are TRBV29-1 and TRBJ1-1; D is undetermined. The CDR3 runs to 12 residues. Per germline, CDR1 SQVTM and CDR2 ANQGSEA. Trimming stripped 5 bases from V and 1 base from J, with 8 bases between. This CDR3 reads CSVQVANTEAFF. The CDR3 DNA reads as TGCAGCGTTCAGGTTGCGAACACTGAAGCTTTCTTT.

This clone was seen a few times. The chain has TRBV30 and TRBJ2-7, with 10 bases identical to TRBD2. Trimming took 2 bases from V and 6 from J; bases not matched to a gene: 13. Per the germline V gene, CDR1 is GTSNPN and CDR2 is SVGIG (reference sequence). The CDR3 totals 16 residues. DNA for the CDR3: TGTGCCTGGAGTTCCCCTCGTCTAGCGGGAGTCGGCGAGCAGTACTTC. Protein: CAWSSPRLAGVGEQYF.

This clone has just a few counts. This chain joins TRBV7-3 and TRBJ2-3; 8 bases line up with TRBD2. Per germline, CDR1 SGHTA and CDR2 FQGTGA. The V and J ends lost 3 bases and 4 bases, in that order; junction bases with no gene match: 3. The CDR3 contains 14 residues. The DNA for the CDR3 is TGTGCCAGCAGCTTGGGGACTAGTGCAGATACGCAGTATTTT. It is translated as CASSLGTSADTQYF.